Presented here are 27 T cell receptor beta chains from one specimen sequenced in a study of beta chain features in type 1 diabetes. The authors reverse transcribed all of the isolated RNA, so sequencing captured expressed TCRB transcripts. The repertoire was sequenced with immunoSEQ multiplex PCR; TCRdb's copy has only in-frame clones and lacks some. The top ten clones hold less than 0.035% of a sample with about 230,000 clones, 9.6% of them seen once. Sequencing was performed on naive CD4+ T cells from blood. The receptor set was obtained from a woman under 30 in good health.

V usage is TRBV7-9 and J usage is TRBJ2-3; 7 bases map to TRBD1. This CDR3 comprises 16 residues. Germline trimming cut 5 bases from V and 2 bases from J; bases unmatched to any gene: 10. Per germline, CDR1 SEHNR and CDR2 FQNEAQ (reference sequence). The CDR3 DNA sequence: TGTGCCAGCAGCGAGAGACCGGGACAGAACACAGATACGCAGTATTTT. It codes for CASSERPGQNTDTQYF.

This clone has just a few counts. As DNA, the CDR3 is TGTGCCAGCAGCCCTACGGGACTACTGTCCTACAATGAGCAGTTCTTC. Translation gives CASSPTGLLSYNEQFF. This chain links TRBV7-8 with TRBJ2-1; 7 nucleotides match TRBD2. CDR1 SGHVS and CDR2 FQNEAQ come from the germline V gene. The CDR3 loop spans 16 amino acids. J lost 1 base, V lost 5 bases, and 8 bases had no gene match.

This clone has only a few counts. The V call is TRBV5-1, the J call TRBJ1-2, with 8 bases fitting TRBD1. Trimming took 4 bases from V and 10 from J; bases not matched to a gene: 6. CDR3 size: 12 residues. The germline gives CDR1 SGHRS, CDR2 YFSETQ. CDR3 region: CASSPGQGVYTF. DNA of the CDR3: TGCGCCAGCAGCCCAGGACAGGGCGTCTACACCTTC.

The table lists this clone with a few counts. This chain connects TRBV5-1 to TRBJ2-5; TRBD2 agrees at 10 bases. Germline-derived CDR1 and CDR2 are SGHRS and YFSETQ. The CDR3 loop spans 15 amino acids. V was pared by 5 bases and J by 5 bases, with 9 bases of the junction left unmatched. CDR3 in amino acids: CASSLASGSMETQYF. In DNA form, the CDR3 reads TGCGCCAGCAGTTTAGCTAGCGGGAGTATGGAGACCCAGTACTTC.

This chain uses TRBV9 with TRBJ2-3; weak D call: TRBD2 (6 bases). V lost 1 base, J lost 6 bases, and 15 bases lay in between. The CDR3 sequence is 15 residues long. The germline gives CDR1 SGDLS, CDR2 YYNGEE. As DNA, the CDR3 is TGTGCCAGCAGCGTAACTAGCTGGCACCCGGATACGCAGTATTTT. Amino acid sequence: CASSVTSWHPDTQYF.

This clone showed up just a few times. The rearrangement joins TRBV5-4 to TRBJ1-2; 7 positions match TRBD1. The germline CDR1 and CDR2 sequences are SGHNT and YYREEE (reference sequence). With 4 bases clipped from V and 5 bases from J, the junction kept 11 bases outside the gene matches. This CDR3 is built from 15 residues. This CDR3 reads CASSEKRTGSYGYTF. The CDR3 region has the DNA TGTGCCAGCAGCGAAAAAAGGACAGGATCGTATGGCTACACCTTC.

This clone was counted ten times or more. A junction end diverges from the germline sequence, so it may reflect a read error. This chain connects TRBV4-1 to TRBJ2-1; TRBD2 matches 11 bases. The CDR3 consists of 18 residues. The germline gives CDR1 MGHRA, CDR2 YSYEKL. CDR3 amino acids: CASSQDYPRSSGRALVIF. CDR3 nucleotides: TGCGCCAGCAGCCAAGACTACCCCCGGAGTAGCGGGAGGGCCCTGGTGATCTTC.

A few counts support this clone. The V gene is TRBV29-1, the J gene TRBJ1-1; TRBD1 agrees at 9 bases. V was pared by 1 base and J by 7 bases, with 7 bases of the junction left unmatched. This CDR3 has 14 residues. Germline CDR1 reads SQVTM; CDR2 reads ANQGSEA. The DNA for the CDR3 is TGCAGCGTTGAAGTCGTACAGGGGGCGTTTGAAGCTTTCTTT. Its protein product is CSVEVVQGAFEAFF.

The rearrangement joins TRBV11-2 to TRBJ2-3; 9 bases align to TRBD1. Germline V gene lookup returns CDR1 SGHAT and CDR2 FQNNGV. This CDR3 is 16 amino acids long. J lost 6 bases, V lost 3 bases, and 10 bases had no gene match. The CDR3 sequence is CASSLDRDRAPDTQYF. Here the CDR3 DNA reads TGTGCCAGCAGCTTGGACCGGGACAGGGCCCCGGATACGCAGTATTTT.

The sample holds a few counts of this clone. The chain couples TRBV5-1 to TRBJ2-7, with 9 bases that match TRBD1. The germline V gene has CDR1 SGHRS and CDR2 YFSETQ. V trimming: 4 bases; J trimming: 0 bases; junction bases outside the gene matches: 2. The CDR3 has 14 amino acids. The CDR3 DNA sequence: TGCGCCAGCAGCCGGGACAGGGACTCCTACGAGCAGTACTTC. This gives the protein CASSRDRDSYEQYF.

There are a few counts of this clone. The V and J genes are TRBV19 and TRBJ2-1; 7 nucleotides agree with TRBD2. Germline lookup yields CDR1 LNHDA and CDR2 SQIVND (reference sequence). After removal of 3 bases from V and 3 bases from J, the junction contained 5 bases not matched to a gene. This CDR3 comprises 15 residues. The CDR3 sequence is CASSIVGGIYNEQFF. CDR3 DNA: TGTGCCAGTAGTATCGTGGGAGGGATCTACAATGAGCAGTTCTTC. The whole variable domain, filled in from reference TRBV19 and TRBJ2-1, reads DGGITQSPKYLFRKEGQNVTLSCEQNLNHDAMYWYRQDPGQGLRLIYYSQIVNDFQKGDIAEGYSVSREKKESFPLTVTSAQKNPTAFYLCASSIVGGIYNEQFFGPGTRLTVL.

This clone was detected a few times. J is TRBJ1-1 and V is TRBV7-9, with D possibly being TRBD1 (5 bases). CDR3 size: 15 residues. The V end lost 5 bases, the J end lost 6 bases, and 19 bases lay between the germline ends. Germline-derived CDR1 and CDR2 are SEHNR and FQNEAQ (reference sequence). In DNA, the CDR3 is TGTGCCAGCAGCCCCTCGTTCGGCAAGGGGCCTGAAGCTTTCTTT. Translated: CASSPSFGKGPEAFF.

This clone has only a few counts. The chain has TRBV6-1 and TRBJ1-5, with a possible D match to TRBD1 (5 bases). This CDR3 has 13 residues. The V end was cut by 3 bases, the J end by 9 bases, with 12 bases between. Germline CDR1 is MNHNS and CDR2 is SASEGT. The CDR3 loop reads CASSEGQLGPQHF. The CDR3, as DNA: TGTGCCAGCAGTGAGGGGCAGTTGGGGCCCCAGCATTTT.

This clone turned up a few times. The DNA for the CDR3 is TGTGCCAGCTCACCACGAAGGAGCACGGACACTGAAGCTTTCTTT. Translating gives CASSPRRSTDTEAFF. The chain links TRBV18 to TRBJ1-1; D uncertain. Trimming left V 1 base short and J 3 bases short, with 12 bases between. CDR3 length: 15 amino acids. Germline CDR1 KGHSH, CDR2 LQKENI. Complete variable domain (other parts from reference TRBV18 and TRBJ1-1): NAGVMQNPRHLVRRRGQEARLRCSPMKGHSHVYWYRQLPEEGLKFMVYLQKENIIDESGMPKERFSAEFPKEGPSILRIQQVVRGDSAAYFCASSPRRSTDTEAFFGQGTRLTVV.

The rearrangement links TRBV19 to TRBJ1-3; 7 bases align to TRBD1. CDR3 size: 15 residues. V shed 8 bases and J 2 bases; nucleotides not matched to a gene: 9. In germline, CDR1 is LNHDA, CDR2 SQIVND (reference sequence). CDR3 loop: CASSPPGQTGNTIYF. CDR3 coding DNA: TGTGCCAGTTCCCCACCGGGACAGACTGGAAACACCATATATTTT.

This chain joins TRBV6-6 and TRBJ1-3; no clear D. V lost 2 bases and J lost 0, with 11 bases in between. This CDR3 is built from 16 residues. Germline CDR1 is MNHNY and CDR2 is SVGAGI (reference sequence). CDR3 loop: CASSYQDSSSGNTIYF. CDR3 coding DNA: TGTGCCAGCAGTTACCAGGACTCTAGCTCTGGAAACACCATATATTTT.

The CDR3 region is CASRKLAGNYNEQFF. CDR3 bases: TGTGCCAGCAGGAAACTAGCGGGGAACTACAATGAGCAGTTCTTC. The chain couples TRBV11-2 to TRBJ2-1; 10 nucleotides match TRBD2. Germline V CDR1 and CDR2: SGHAT, FQNNGV. This CDR3 has 15 amino acids. The ends lost 6 bases at V and 3 bases at J; junction bases unmatched: 5.

V is TRBV29-1 and J is TRBJ1-2; a weak D match, TRBD1 (5 bases). CDR3 length equals 9 residues. The germline gives CDR1 SQVTM, CDR2 ANQGSEA. As DNA, the CDR3 is TGCAGGGCGGGGGATGGCTACACCTTC. Its protein is CRAGDGYTF.

The chain couples TRBV27 to TRBJ1-1; D possibly corresponds to TRBD1 (6 bases). The CDR3 loop spans 15 amino acids. Germline V lookup: CDR1 MNHEY, CDR2 SMNVEV (reference sequence). V shed 5 bases and J shed 1 base, with 14 bases lying between them. Written as DNA, the CDR3 is TGTGCCAGCAGTGCCCCGGACAGACAGAACACTGAAGCTTTCTTT. Translating gives CASSAPDRQNTEAFF.

This chain connects TRBV5-1 to TRBJ2-1, with TRBD2 matching 11 bases. The CDR3 spans 16 residues. J was trimmed by 7 bases and V by 2 bases; bases with no gene match: 8. Germline V gives CDR1 SGHRS, CDR2 YFSETQ. CDR3 nucleotides: TGCGCCAGCAGCTTATTAGCGGGAGGGGTACAAAATGAGCAGTTCTTC. This sequence encodes CASSLLAGGVQNEQFF.

This clone was detected only a few times. The V and J genes are TRBV6-1 and TRBJ2-3; possibly TRBD2 for D (5 bases). Trimming removed 9 bases from V and 8 bases from J, with 12 bases in between. The CDR3 is 11 amino acids. The V gene's germline CDR1 is MNHNS and CDR2 SASEGT. This CDR3 reads CASSSLGTQYF. CDR3 bases: TGTGCCAGTTCTAGCCTGGGTACGCAGTATTTT.

The chain employs TRBV18 and TRBJ2-2; 10 bases align to TRBD1. V gave up 0 bases and J gave up 0 bases; unmatched junction bases: 7. Germline assignment: CDR1 KGHSH and CDR2 LQKENI. The CDR3 has 19 residues. In DNA form, the CDR3 reads TGTGCCAGCTCACCACCCTGGACAGGGGGTACGGCGAACACCGGGGAGCTGTTTTTT. It encodes CASSPPWTGGTANTGELFF.

This clone occurred a few times. This sequence joins TRBV2 and TRBJ2-1; 8 nucleotides line up with TRBD1. The germline V gene has CDR1 SNHLY and CDR2 FYNNEI. The CDR3 consists of 14 residues. J lost 6 bases, V lost 3 bases, and 4 bases had no gene match. This CDR3 reads CASSEDRVSNEQFF. CDR3 nucleotides: TGTGCCAGCAGTGAGGACAGGGTTAGCAATGAGCAGTTCTTC.

This clone was seen a few times. CDR3 loop: CASSISAQATEAFF. The DNA for the CDR3 is TGTGCCAGTAGTATAAGTGCACAGGCTACTGAAGCTTTCTTT. V and J are TRBV19 and TRBJ1-1; tentative D call: TRBD1 (5 bases). The CDR3 runs 14 residues. Per the germline V gene, CDR1 is LNHDA and CDR2 is SQIVND (reference sequence). Between the trimmed V and J ends, which lost 2 bases and 5 bases, there was a span of 12 bases.

The CDR3 coding sequence is TGTGCCAGCACCGGACAGGGGGGGAACACTGAAGCTTTCTTT. As protein: CASTGQGGNTEAFF. This sequence joins TRBV9 and TRBJ1-1, with 10 positions matching TRBD1. CDR1 is SGDLS, CDR2 YYNGEE, per germline. V lost 6 bases, J lost 1 base, and 3 bases stayed unmatched. This CDR3 is 14 amino acids long.

This clone was observed a handful of times. The chain uses TRBV6-6 and TRBJ2-6, with unresolved D. The V gene's germline CDR1 is MNHNY and CDR2 SVGAGI (reference sequence). This CDR3 region has 15 residues. Trimming shortened V by 2 bases and J by 1 base, and 6 bases separated the two germline ends. The CDR3 reads CASSYGRSGANVLTF. The DNA of the CDR3 is TGTGCCAGCAGTTACGGCAGGTCTGGGGCCAACGTCCTGACTTTC.

This clone has just a few counts. The V and J genes are TRBV13 and TRBJ2-7, with 12 bases that match TRBD1. Germline CDR1 and CDR2: PRHDT and FYEKMQ (reference sequence). V shed 4 bases and J 0 bases; nucleotides not matched to a gene: 4. This CDR3 contains 16 residues. The CDR3 region has the DNA TGTGCCAGCAGCTCCCGGGACAGGGGGCGCTCCTACGAGCAGTACTTC. Its protein product is CASSSRDRGRSYEQYF. Variable domain in full (rest from reference TRBV13 and TRBJ2-7): AAGVIQSPRHLIKEKRETATLKCYPIPRHDTVYWYQQGPGQDPQFLISFYEKMQSDKGSIPDRFSAQQFSDYHSELNMSSLELGDSALYFCASSSRDRGRSYEQYFGPGTRLTVT.